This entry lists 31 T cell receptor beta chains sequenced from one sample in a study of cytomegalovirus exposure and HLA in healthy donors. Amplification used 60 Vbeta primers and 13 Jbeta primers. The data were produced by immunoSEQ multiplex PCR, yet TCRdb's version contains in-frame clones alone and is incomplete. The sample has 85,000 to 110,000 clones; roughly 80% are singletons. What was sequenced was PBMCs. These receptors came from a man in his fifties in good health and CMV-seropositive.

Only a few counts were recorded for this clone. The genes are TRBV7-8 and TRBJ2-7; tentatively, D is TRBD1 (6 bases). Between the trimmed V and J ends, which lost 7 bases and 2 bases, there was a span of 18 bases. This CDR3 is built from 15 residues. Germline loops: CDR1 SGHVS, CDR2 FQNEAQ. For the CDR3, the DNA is TGTGCCAGCACCCCCCTCCCCGGACAGACCTACGAGCAGTACTTC. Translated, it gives CASTPLPGQTYEQYF.

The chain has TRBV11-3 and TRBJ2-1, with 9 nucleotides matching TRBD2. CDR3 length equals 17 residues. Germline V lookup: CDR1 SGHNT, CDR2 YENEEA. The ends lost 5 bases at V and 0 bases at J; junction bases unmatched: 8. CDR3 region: CASSAGGGDGSYNEQFF. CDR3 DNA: TGTGCCAGCAGCGCTGGCGGGGGGGATGGCTCCTACAATGAGCAGTTCTTC.

In nucleotides, the CDR3 is TGTGCCAGCAGCCTCAGATCCGGGACAGGGGGCGCCGGGGAGCTGTTTTTT. Encoded protein: CASSLRSGTGGAGELFF. This rearrangement joins TRBV11-2 to TRBJ2-2; 12 bases are a match to TRBD1. Looked up from germline, CDR1 is SGHAT and CDR2 is FQNNGV. With V trimmed by 5 bases and J by 6 bases, 10 bases remained unmatched. The CDR3 length is 17 residues.

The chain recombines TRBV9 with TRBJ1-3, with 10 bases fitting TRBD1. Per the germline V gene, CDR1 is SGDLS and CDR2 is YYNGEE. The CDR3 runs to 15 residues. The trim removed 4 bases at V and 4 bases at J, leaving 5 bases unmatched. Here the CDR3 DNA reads TGTGCCAGCAGCATAAGACAGGGGGCAGGAAACACCATATATTTT. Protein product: CASSIRQGAGNTIYF. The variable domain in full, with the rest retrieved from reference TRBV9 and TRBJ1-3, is DSGVTQTPKHLITATGQRVTLRCSPRSGDLSVYWYQQSLDQGLQFLIQYYNGEERAKGNILERFSAQQFPDLHSELNLSSLELGDSALYFCASSIRQGAGNTIYFGEGSWLTVV.

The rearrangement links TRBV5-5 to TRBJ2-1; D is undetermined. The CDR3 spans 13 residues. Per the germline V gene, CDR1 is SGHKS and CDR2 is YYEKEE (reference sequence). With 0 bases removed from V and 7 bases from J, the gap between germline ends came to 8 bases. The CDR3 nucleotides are TGTGCCAGCAGCTTGGACAGTTTGAATGAGCAGTTCTTC. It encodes CASSLDSLNEQFF.

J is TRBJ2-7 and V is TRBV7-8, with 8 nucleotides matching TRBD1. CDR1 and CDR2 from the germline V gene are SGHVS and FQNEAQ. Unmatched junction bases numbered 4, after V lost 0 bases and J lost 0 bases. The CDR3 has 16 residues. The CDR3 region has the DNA TGTGCCAGCAGCTTAGCGGGACAGGACAGCTCCTACGAGCAGTACTTC. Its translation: CASSLAGQDSSYEQYF.

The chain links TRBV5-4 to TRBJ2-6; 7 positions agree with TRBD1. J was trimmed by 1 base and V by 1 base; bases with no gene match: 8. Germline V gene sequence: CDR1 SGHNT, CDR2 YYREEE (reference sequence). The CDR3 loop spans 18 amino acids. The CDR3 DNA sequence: TGTGCCAGCAGCTTGAGGGCAGGGGGAATATCTGGGGCCAACGTCCTGACTTTC. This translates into CASSLRAGGISGANVLTF.

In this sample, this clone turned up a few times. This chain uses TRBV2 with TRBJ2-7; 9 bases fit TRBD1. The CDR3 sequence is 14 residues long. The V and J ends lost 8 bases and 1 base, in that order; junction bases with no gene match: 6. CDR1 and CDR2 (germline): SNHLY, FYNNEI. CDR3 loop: CASAPGQGSYEQYF. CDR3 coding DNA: TGTGCCAGCGCACCGGGACAGGGATCCTACGAGCAGTACTTC.

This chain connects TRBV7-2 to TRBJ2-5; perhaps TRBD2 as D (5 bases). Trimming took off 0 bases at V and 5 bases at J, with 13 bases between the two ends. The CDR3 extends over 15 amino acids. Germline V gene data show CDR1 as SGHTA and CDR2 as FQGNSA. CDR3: CASSLAFTGGETQYF. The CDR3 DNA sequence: TGTGCCAGCAGCTTAGCGTTTACGGGCGGGGAGACCCAGTACTTC.

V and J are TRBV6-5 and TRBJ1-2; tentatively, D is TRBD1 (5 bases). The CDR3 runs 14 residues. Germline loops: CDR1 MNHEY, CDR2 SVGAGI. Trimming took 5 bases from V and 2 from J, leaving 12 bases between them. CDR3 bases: TGTGCCAGCAGTGTCCAGGGCAAGAACTATGGCTACACCTTC. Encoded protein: CASSVQGKNYGYTF.

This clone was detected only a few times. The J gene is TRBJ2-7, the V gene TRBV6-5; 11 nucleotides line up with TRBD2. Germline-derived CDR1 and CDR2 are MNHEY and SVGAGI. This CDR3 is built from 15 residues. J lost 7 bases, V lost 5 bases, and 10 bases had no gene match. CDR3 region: CASSPTSGITREQYF. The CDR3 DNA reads TGTGCCAGCAGTCCGACTAGCGGGATCACCAGGGAGCAGTACTTC.

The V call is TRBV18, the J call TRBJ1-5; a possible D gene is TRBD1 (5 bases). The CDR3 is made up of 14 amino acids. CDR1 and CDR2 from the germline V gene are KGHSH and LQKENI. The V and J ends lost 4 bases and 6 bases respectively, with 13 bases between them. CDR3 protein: CASSHGAPGQPQHF. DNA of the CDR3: TGTGCCAGCTCACATGGGGCTCCGGGTCAGCCCCAGCATTTT.

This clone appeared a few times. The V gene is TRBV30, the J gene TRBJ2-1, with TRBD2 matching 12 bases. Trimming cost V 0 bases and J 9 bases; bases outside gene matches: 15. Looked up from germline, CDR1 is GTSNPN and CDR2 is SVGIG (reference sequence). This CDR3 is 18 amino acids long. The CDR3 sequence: CAWSVRPSGRASLTEQFF. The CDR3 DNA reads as TGTGCCTGGAGTGTACGGCCTAGCGGGAGGGCTTCGCTGACTGAGCAGTTCTTC.

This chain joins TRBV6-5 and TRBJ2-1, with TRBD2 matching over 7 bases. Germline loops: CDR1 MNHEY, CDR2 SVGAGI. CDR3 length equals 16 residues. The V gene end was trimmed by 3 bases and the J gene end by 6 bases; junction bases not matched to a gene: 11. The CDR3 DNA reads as TGTGCCAGCAGTTATGCGGGTGGGAGGGCCCCCAATGAGCAGTTCTTC. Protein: CASSYAGGRAPNEQFF.

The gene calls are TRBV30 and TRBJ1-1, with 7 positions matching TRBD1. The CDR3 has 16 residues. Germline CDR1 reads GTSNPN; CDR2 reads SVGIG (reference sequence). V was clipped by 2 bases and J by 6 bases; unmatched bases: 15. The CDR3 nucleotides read TGTGCCTGGAGTCGTTGGTATACAGGGGTAGACCCTGAAGCTTTCTTT. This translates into CAWSRWYTGVDPEAFF.

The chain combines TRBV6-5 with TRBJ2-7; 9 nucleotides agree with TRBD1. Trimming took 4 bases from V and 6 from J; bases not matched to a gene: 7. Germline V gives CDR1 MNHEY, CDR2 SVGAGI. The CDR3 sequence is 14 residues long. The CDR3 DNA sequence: TGTGCCAGCAGTTTTCCGGGACAGGGCAGCGAGCAGTACTTC. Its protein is CASSFPGQGSEQYF.

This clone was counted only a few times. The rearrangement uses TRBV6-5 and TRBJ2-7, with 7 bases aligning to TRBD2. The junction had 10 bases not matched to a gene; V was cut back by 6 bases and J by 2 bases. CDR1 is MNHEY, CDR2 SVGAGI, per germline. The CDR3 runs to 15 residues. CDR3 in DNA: TGTGCCAGCAGAGTCTTTGCGGGGGATACCTACGAGCAGTACTTC. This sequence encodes CASRVFAGDTYEQYF.

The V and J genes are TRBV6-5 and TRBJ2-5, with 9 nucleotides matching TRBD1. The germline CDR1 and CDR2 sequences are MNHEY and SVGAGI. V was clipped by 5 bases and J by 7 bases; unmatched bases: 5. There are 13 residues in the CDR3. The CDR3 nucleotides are TGTGCCAGCAGTGGGACAGGGCCGGGGACCCAGTACTTC. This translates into CASSGTGPGTQYF.

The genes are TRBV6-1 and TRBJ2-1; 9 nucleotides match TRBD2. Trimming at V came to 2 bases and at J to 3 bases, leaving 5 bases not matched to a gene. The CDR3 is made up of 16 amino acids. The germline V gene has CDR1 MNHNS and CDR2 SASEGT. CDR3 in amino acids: CASSEQAGGLYNEQFF. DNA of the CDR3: TGTGCCAGCAGTGAACAGGCGGGAGGGCTCTACAATGAGCAGTTCTTC.

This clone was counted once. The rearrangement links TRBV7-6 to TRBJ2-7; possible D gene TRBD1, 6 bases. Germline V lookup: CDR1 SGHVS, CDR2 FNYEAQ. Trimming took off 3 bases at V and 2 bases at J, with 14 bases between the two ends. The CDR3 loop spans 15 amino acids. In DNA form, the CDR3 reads TGTGCCAGCAGCTTGTCAGGGGCCTTGGCCTACGAGCAGTACTTC. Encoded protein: CASSLSGALAYEQYF.

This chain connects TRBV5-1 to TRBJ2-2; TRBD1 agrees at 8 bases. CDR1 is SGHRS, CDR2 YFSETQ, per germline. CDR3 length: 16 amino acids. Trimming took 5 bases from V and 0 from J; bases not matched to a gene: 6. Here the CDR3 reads CASRPGTGSNTGELFF. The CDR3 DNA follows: TGCGCCAGCAGGCCCGGGACAGGATCGAACACCGGGGAGCTGTTTTTT.

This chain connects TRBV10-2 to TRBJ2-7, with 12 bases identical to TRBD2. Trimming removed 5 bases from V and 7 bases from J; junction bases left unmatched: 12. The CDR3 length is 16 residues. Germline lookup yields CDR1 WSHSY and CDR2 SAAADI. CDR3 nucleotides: TGCGCCAGCAGTCAACCTCTAGCGGGAGGGCCTTATGAGCAGTACTTC. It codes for CASSQPLAGGPYEQYF.

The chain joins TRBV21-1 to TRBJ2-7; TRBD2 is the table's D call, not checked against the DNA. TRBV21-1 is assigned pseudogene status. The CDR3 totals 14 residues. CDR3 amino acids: CASSNRVNSYEQYF. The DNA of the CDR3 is TGTGCCAGCAGCAACCGGGTTAACTCCTACGAGCAGTACTTC.

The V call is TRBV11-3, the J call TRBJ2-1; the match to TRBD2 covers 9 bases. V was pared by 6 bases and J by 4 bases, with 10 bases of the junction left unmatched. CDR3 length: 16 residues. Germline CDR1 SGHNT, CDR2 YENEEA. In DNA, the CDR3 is TGTGCCAGCAGTTCCGAGACTCTAGCGGGATACAATGAGCAGTTCTTC. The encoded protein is CASSSETLAGYNEQFF.

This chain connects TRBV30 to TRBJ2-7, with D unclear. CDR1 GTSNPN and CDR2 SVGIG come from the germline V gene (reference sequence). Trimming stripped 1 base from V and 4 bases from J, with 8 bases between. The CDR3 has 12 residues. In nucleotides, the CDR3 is TGTGCCTGGAGTGCAATCAGGTACGAGCAGTACTTC. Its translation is CAWSAIRYEQYF.

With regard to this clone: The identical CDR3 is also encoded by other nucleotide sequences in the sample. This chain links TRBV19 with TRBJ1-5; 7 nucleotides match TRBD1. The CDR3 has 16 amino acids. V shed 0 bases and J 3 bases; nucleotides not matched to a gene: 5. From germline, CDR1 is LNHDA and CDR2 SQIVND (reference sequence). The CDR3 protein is CASSIETTGLNQPQHF. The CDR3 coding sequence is TGTGCCAGTAGTATAGAAACGACAGGGCTCAATCAGCCCCAGCATTTT.

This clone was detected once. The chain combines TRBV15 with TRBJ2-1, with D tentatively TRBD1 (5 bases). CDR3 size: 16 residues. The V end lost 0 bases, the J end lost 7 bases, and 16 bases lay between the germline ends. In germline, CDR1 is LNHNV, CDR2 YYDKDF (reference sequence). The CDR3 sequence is CATSREQVVFRNEQFF. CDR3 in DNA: TGTGCCACCAGCAGAGAACAGGTAGTTTTTAGAAATGAGCAGTTCTTC. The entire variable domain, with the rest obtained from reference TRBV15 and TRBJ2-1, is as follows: DAMVIQNPRYQVTQFGKPVTLSCSQTLNHNVMYWYQQKSSQAPKLLFHYYDKDFNNEADTPDNFQSRRPNTSFCFLDIRSPGLGDTAMYLCATSREQVVFRNEQFFGPGTRLTVL.

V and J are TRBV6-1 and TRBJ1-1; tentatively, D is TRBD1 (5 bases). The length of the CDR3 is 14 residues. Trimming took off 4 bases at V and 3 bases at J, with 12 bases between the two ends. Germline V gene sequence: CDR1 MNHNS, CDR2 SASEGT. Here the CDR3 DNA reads TGTGCCAGCAGTGTCAGGGTGCTGGACACTGAAGCTTTCTTT. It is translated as CASSVRVLDTEAFF.

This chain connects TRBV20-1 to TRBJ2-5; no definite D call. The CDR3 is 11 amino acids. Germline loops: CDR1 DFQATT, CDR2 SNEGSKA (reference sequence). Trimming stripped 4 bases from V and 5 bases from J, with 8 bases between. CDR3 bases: TGCAGTGCTAACACCCTGGAGACCCAGTACTTC. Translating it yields CSANTLETQYF.

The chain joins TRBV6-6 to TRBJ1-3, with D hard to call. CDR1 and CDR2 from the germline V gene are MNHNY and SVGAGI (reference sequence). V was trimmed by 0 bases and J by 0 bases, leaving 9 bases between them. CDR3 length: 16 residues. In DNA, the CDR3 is TGTGCCAGCAGTTACTCGACGGGAATCTCTGGAAACACCATATATTTT. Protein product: CASSYSTGISGNTIYF.

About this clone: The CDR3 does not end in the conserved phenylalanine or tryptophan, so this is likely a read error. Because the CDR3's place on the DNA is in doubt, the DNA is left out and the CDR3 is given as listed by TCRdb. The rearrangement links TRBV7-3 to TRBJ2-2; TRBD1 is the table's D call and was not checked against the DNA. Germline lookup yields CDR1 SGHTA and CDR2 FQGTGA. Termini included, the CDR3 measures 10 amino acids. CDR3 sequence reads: CATYRGPKSN.